The 14 T cell receptor beta chains presented below share a single source sample, sequenced in a study. TCRdb re-called the RT-PCR reads with MiXCR, one entry per CDR3 protein. The table has more than 600,000 distinct CDR3 sequences, over 12% seen once. The material sequenced was memory CD4+ T cells from blood. The receptors were gathered from a female donor in good health, serving as a healthy control.

This chain links TRBV20-1 with TRBJ1-4; no clear D gene. V dropped 0 bases and J dropped 3 bases, with 11 bases sitting between them. Germline CDR1 is DFQATT and CDR2 is SNEGSKA (reference sequence). The CDR3 length is 15 residues. The CDR3 DNA follows: TGCAGTGCTAGAGACCGGATAAGACCTAATGAAAAACTGTTTTTT. This translates into CSARDRIRPNEKLFF.

The J gene is TRBJ2-1, the V gene TRBV7-8; 11 positions match TRBD2. V lost 5 bases and J lost 7; bases outside the gene matches: 10. CDR3 length equals 16 residues. From germline, CDR1 is SGHVS and CDR2 FQNEAQ. The CDR3 protein is CASSGSGRALRNEQFF. The DNA of the CDR3 is TGTGCCAGCAGCGGTAGCGGGAGGGCCCTCCGAAATGAGCAGTTCTTC.

V is TRBV12-3 or TRBV12-4 and J is TRBJ2-1; perhaps TRBD2 as D (5 bases). Trimming shortened V by 6 bases and J by 6 bases, and 12 bases separated the two germline ends. There are 13 residues in the CDR3. CDR3 in DNA: TGTGCCAGCAGGGAGGACTTCGTCAATGAGCAGTTCTTC. Its protein product is CASREDFVNEQFF.

The sample holds many counts of this clonotype. This rearrangement joins TRBV25-1 to TRBJ2-7; TRBD1 is a possible D gene (6 bases). Germline values: CDR1 MGHDK, CDR2 SYGVNS. The CDR3 contains 15 residues. V was cut by 3 bases and J by 1 base, with 13 bases left in between. CDR3 in DNA: TGTGCCAGCAGTGAGTCCGGGACACGTTCCTACGAGCAGTACTTC. It specifies CASSESGTRSYEQYF.

The gene calls are TRBV15 and TRBJ2-3; no definite D call. V lost 6 bases and J 4 bases, leaving 8 bases between the germline ends. The CDR3 runs 12 residues. Germline CDR1 is LNHNV and CDR2 is YYDKDF (reference sequence). CDR3: CATRGLPDTQYF. CDR3 in DNA: TGTGCCACCAGGGGATTACCAGATACGCAGTATTTT.

The V call is TRBV7-9, the J call TRBJ2-7; TRBD1 might be the D (6 bases). Germline V gene data show CDR1 as SEHNR and CDR2 as FQNEAQ (reference sequence). The CDR3 contains 15 residues. With 5 bases removed from V and 0 bases from J, the gap between germline ends came to 14 bases. The CDR3 sequence: CASSHPGQSSYEQYF. For the CDR3, the DNA is TGTGCCAGCAGCCACCCCGGACAGAGCTCCTACGAGCAGTACTTC.

The gene calls are TRBV7-3 and TRBJ2-1; 16 bases line up with TRBD2. The trim removed 5 bases at V and 0 bases at J, leaving 7 bases unmatched. Germline CDR1 SGHTA, CDR2 FQGTGA. The CDR3 sequence is 19 residues long. CDR3 nucleotide sequence: TGTGCCAGCAGCATTCGGGGACTAGCGGGGGGGAGCTCCTACAATGAGCAGTTCTTC. It yields the protein CASSIRGLAGGSSYNEQFF. The entire variable domain, with the rest obtained from reference TRBV7-3 and TRBJ2-1, is as follows: GAGVSQTPSNKVTEKGKYVELRCDPISGHTALYWYRQSLGQGPEFLIYFQGTGAADDSGLPNDRFFAVRPEGSVSTLKIQRTERGDSAVYLCASSIRGLAGGSSYNEQFFGPGTRLTVL.

This clonotype was counted many times. The chain has TRBV12-3 or TRBV12-4 and TRBJ2-7; a weak D match, TRBD2 (6 bases). There are 15 residues in the CDR3. V dropped 6 bases and J dropped 5 bases, with 20 bases sitting between them. The CDR3: CASSPRGTSKDEQYF. The DNA of the CDR3 is TGTGCCAGCAGCCCCCGCGGGACCTCCAAGGACGAGCAGTACTTC.

Only a few counts were recorded for this clonotype. The chain uses TRBV5-1 and TRBJ2-3, with D uncertain. V was clipped by 4 bases and J by 2 bases, with 11 bases between them. The CDR3 is 14 amino acids. From germline, CDR1 is SGHRS and CDR2 YFSETQ. Written as DNA, the CDR3 is TGCGCCAGCAGCGCCTTTGGTAACACAGATACGCAGTATTTT. This codes for CASSAFGNTDTQYF.

The chain carries TRBV28 and TRBJ1-2; 10 nucleotides agree with TRBD1. CDR3 length: 14 amino acids. In germline, CDR1 is MDHEN, CDR2 SYDVKM. The V segment lost 6 bases and the J segment 6 bases; nucleotides outside the gene matches: 7. In nucleotides, the CDR3 is TGTGCCAGCAGATCCGGACAGGGGGATCATGGCTACACCTTC. This codes for CASRSGQGDHGYTF.

The V and J genes are TRBV20-1 and TRBJ1-5; 11 bases agree with TRBD1. The CDR3 is made up of 16 amino acids. CDR1 DFQATT and CDR2 SNEGSKA come from the germline V gene (reference sequence). The junction had 9 bases not matched to a gene; V was cut back by 3 bases and J by 5 bases. The CDR3 sequence is CSASRTGGGRYQPQHF. The CDR3 DNA follows: TGCAGTGCTAGCCGGACAGGGGGCGGGAGGTATCAGCCCCAGCATTTT.

This clonotype has at least ten counts. V usage is TRBV10-3 and J usage is TRBJ2-1; no clear D gene. Trimming stripped 2 bases from V and 1 base from J, with 9 bases between. The CDR3 sequence is 15 residues long. Germline CDR1 and CDR2: ENHRY and SYGVKD. The CDR3 DNA is TGTGCCATCAGTGAGGGCGGCCTATCCTACAATGAGCAGTTCTTC. It yields the protein CAISEGGLSYNEQFF.

This clonotype was counted only a few times. V is TRBV7-9 and J is TRBJ1-1; the D is unclear. The CDR3 consists of 12 residues. V was pared by 6 bases and J by 5 bases, with 10 bases between. Looked up from germline, CDR1 is SEHNR and CDR2 is FQNEAQ (reference sequence). CDR3 amino acids: CASSPWGTEAFF. As DNA, the CDR3 is TGTGCCAGCAGTCCTTGGGGAACTGAAGCTTTCTTT.

The sample holds many counts of this clonotype. This chain uses TRBV6-5 with TRBJ2-3, with 14 bases matching TRBD2. Trimming cost V 7 bases and J 4 bases; bases outside gene matches: 13. The germline CDR1 and CDR2 sequences are MNHEY and SVGAGI. The CDR3 runs to 18 residues. The CDR3 nucleotides are TGTGCCAGCAAATCGACTAGCGGGGGGGCCGGAGGCCCAGATACGCAGTATTTT. Translated: CASKSTSGGAGGPDTQYF.